This T cell receptor (beta chain) was retrieved from a study of PD-L1 blockade in urothelial cancer. Notes on the study in general: Prediction of better survival came from below-median pretreatment blood TCR clonality.

About this clone itself: Its target is unknown.

TCRdb keeps only in-frame clones here, not all; method: immunoSEQ multiplex PCR. The data contain roughly 60,000 clones, around 80% of them singletons. CDR3 length: 14 amino acids. V lost 4 bases, J lost 4 bases, and 3 bases stayed unmatched. The germline V gene has CDR1 MNHNS and CDR2 SASEGT. The TCR originated in a man between 65 and 85 years old with urothelial cancer. The starting material was PBMCs, obtained around atezolizumab (anti-PD-L1) treatment. The chain is built from TRBV6-1 and TRBJ1-1; 10 bases are shared with TRBD1. The CDR3 loop reads CASSVDRGVTEAFF. DNA of the CDR3: TGTGCCAGCAGTGTGGACAGGGGGGTCACTGAAGCTTTCTTT.